The 17 T cell receptor beta chains below were found in one sample sequenced in a study of blood T cell repertoires in COVID-19. Libraries were prepared by immunoSEQ multiplex PCR; TCRdb keeps only in-frame clonotypes and omits some of them. The sample lists about 75,000 clones, 79% occurring once. Sequencing input: peripheral blood. All receptors come from an elderly woman with active or convalescent COVID-19.

The chain links TRBV27 to TRBJ2-1; D might be TRBD1 (5 bases). The length of the CDR3 is 11 residues. V dropped 8 bases and J dropped 15 bases, with 17 bases sitting between them. CDR1 MNHEY and CDR2 SMNVEV come from the germline V gene (reference sequence). CDR3 DNA: TGTGCCAGCGGGCCCCCAGGGTTCGGGTTCTTC. Its protein is CASGPPGFGFF.

This clone was counted between two and nine times. The V and J genes are TRBV19 and TRBJ1-5; D possibly corresponds to TRBD1 (6 bases). Germline loops: CDR1 LNHDA, CDR2 SQIVND (reference sequence). V was trimmed by 6 bases and J by 0 bases, leaving 12 bases between them. CDR3 length: 15 amino acids. The DNA for the CDR3 is TGTGCCAGTAGACAGACCAGGGGTAGCAATCAGCCCCAGCATTTT. It specifies CASRQTRGSNQPQHF.

The chain combines TRBV6-2 or TRBV6-3 with TRBJ1-2; D remains unclear. Germline V gene data show CDR1 as MNHEY and CDR2 as SVGEGT. The CDR3 is made up of 12 amino acids. V lost 2 bases, J lost 4 bases, and 5 bases lay in between. The CDR3 loop is CASSYGAYGYTF. The CDR3 region has the DNA TGTGCCAGCAGTTACGGAGCCTATGGCTACACCTTC.

A few counts support this clone. This chain connects TRBV6-6 to TRBJ2-1; TRBD2 agrees at 11 bases. V was clipped by 6 bases and J by 3 bases; unmatched bases: 4. Germline lookup yields CDR1 MNHNY and CDR2 SVGAGI (reference sequence). The CDR3 sequence is 15 residues long. CDR3 protein: CASRTSGGDYNEQFF. CDR3 nucleotide sequence: TGTGCCAGCAGAACTAGCGGGGGCGACTACAATGAGCAGTTCTTC.

This chain links TRBV27 with TRBJ1-2, with unresolved D. The CDR3 loop spans 15 amino acids. The germline gives CDR1 MNHEY, CDR2 SMNVEV (reference sequence). Trimming shortened V by 4 bases and J by 4 bases, and 16 bases separated the two germline ends. This CDR3 reads CASSSGTGGVYGYTF. CDR3 coding DNA: TGTGCCAGCAGTTCCGGCACTGGCGGCGTCTATGGCTACACCTTC.

The CDR3: CASSYGGLRTDTQYF. The CDR3 nucleotides are TGTGCCAGCAGTTACGGGGGGTTGCGAACAGATACGCAGTATTTT. The V gene is TRBV6-2 or TRBV6-3, the J gene TRBJ2-3; D perhaps matches TRBD2 (6 bases). The CDR3 is made up of 15 amino acids. Trimming cost V 2 bases and J 3 bases, with 12 bases left between them. Germline V CDR1 and CDR2: MNHEY, SVGEGT.

This chain connects TRBV19 to TRBJ2-1, with TRBD1 as a possible D gene (5 bases). CDR1 LNHDA and CDR2 SQIVND come from the germline V gene (reference sequence). V was cut by 3 bases and J by 10 bases, with 16 bases left in between. The CDR3 consists of 14 residues. CDR3 protein: CASSISRNRLEQFF. The CDR3 DNA is TGTGCCAGTAGTATTTCTAGGAACAGGCTAGAGCAGTTCTTC.

The V and J genes are TRBV6-5 and TRBJ2-1, with D possibly being TRBD2 (6 bases). The CDR3 runs to 16 residues. Germline CDR1 is MNHEY and CDR2 is SVGAGI. Trimming cost V 0 bases and J 14 bases, with 23 bases left between them. CDR3 sequence: CASSYSMGREAWIKFF. In DNA form, the CDR3 reads TGTGCCAGCAGTTACTCGATGGGCAGGGAGGCGTGGATAAAGTTCTTC.

V usage is TRBV7-8 and J usage is TRBJ1-6; 7 bases match TRBD1. The length of the CDR3 is 15 residues. Germline V gene lookup returns CDR1 SGHVS and CDR2 FQNEAQ. V shed 3 bases and J 8 bases; nucleotides not matched to a gene: 7. The chain's CDR3 is CASSFRDRADSPLHF. The CDR3, as DNA: TGTGCCAGCAGCTTTCGTGACAGGGCGGATTCACCCCTCCACTTT.

Here the CDR3 reads CASSLEDSFNTEAFF. CDR3 coding DNA: TGTGCCAGCAGCTTAGAGGACAGTTTTAACACTGAAGCTTTCTTT. V is TRBV7-2 and J is TRBJ1-1; tentatively, D is TRBD1 (6 bases). Germline assignment: CDR1 SGHTA and CDR2 FQGNSA. V was shortened by 1 base and J by 2 bases, with 11 bases between the two germline ends. The CDR3 has 15 residues.

The chain carries TRBV19 and TRBJ1-1; D may be TRBD1 (5 bases). Germline CDR1 and CDR2: LNHDA and SQIVND (reference sequence). The CDR3 loop spans 15 amino acids. Trimming took 7 bases from V and 1 from J, leaving 16 bases between them. The CDR3 here is CASTLSGQPNTEAFF. The CDR3 DNA is TGTGCCAGTACCCTGAGTGGACAACCGAACACTGAAGCTTTCTTT.

As DNA, the CDR3 is TGTGCCAGCAGTTTAGGGGGACAGGGGGCGATCGAGCAGTACTTC. Its translation is CASSLGGQGAIEQYF. The chain links TRBV28 to TRBJ2-7; TRBD1 matches at 12 bases. The germline CDR1 and CDR2 sequences are MDHEN and SYDVKM. The CDR3 sequence is 15 residues long. The V and J ends lost 2 bases and 6 bases, in that order; junction bases with no gene match: 5.

The V gene is TRBV28, the J gene TRBJ2-7; 11 bases map to TRBD2. CDR3 length: 15 residues. The V and J ends lost 5 bases and 4 bases, in that order; junction bases with no gene match: 7. CDR1 and CDR2 from the germline V gene are MDHEN and SYDVKM. This chain's CDR3 is CASSQGTSGIYEQYF. CDR3 DNA: TGTGCCAGCAGTCAAGGGACTAGCGGAATATACGAGCAGTACTTC.

The chain couples TRBV7-2 to TRBJ2-3; D perhaps matches TRBD1 (5 bases). V gave up 1 base and J gave up 6 bases, with 8 bases separating them. This CDR3 has 13 amino acids. Germline V lookup: CDR1 SGHTA, CDR2 FQGNSA. The CDR3 protein is CASSLVQADTQYF. The CDR3 DNA reads TGTGCCAGCAGCTTAGTACAGGCTGATACGCAGTATTTT.

The chain employs TRBV7-9 and TRBJ2-7; 12 nucleotides agree with TRBD2. The CDR3 sequence is 16 residues long. After removal of 4 bases from V and 0 bases from J, the junction contained 4 bases not matched to a gene. The germline V gene has CDR1 SEHNR and CDR2 FQNEAQ (reference sequence). In DNA, the CDR3 is TGTGCCAGCAGCTCCCAGACTAGCGGGGGCTCCTACGAGCAGTACTTC. Its translation: CASSSQTSGGSYEQYF.

In this sample, this clone turned up once. CDR3 nucleotides: TGCGCCAGCAAGCGCTGGGGGGGGGAAGAGCAGTACTTC. It translates to CASKRWGGEEQYF. The gene calls are TRBV10-2 and TRBJ2-7; 7 bases align to TRBD2. V lost 7 bases, J lost 7 bases, and 10 bases stayed unmatched. The CDR3 sequence is 13 residues long. Germline assignment: CDR1 WSHSY and CDR2 SAAADI.

The chain uses TRBV7-8 and TRBJ2-2; 9 bases line up with TRBD1. Germline CDR1 is SGHVS and CDR2 is FQNEAQ. The ends lost 5 bases at V and 3 bases at J; junction bases unmatched: 4. This CDR3 is built from 15 residues. DNA of the CDR3: TGTGCCAGCAGCCCGACAGGGGGAGACACCGGGGAGCTGTTTTTT. As protein: CASSPTGGDTGELFF.